One and the same sample provided the 27 T cell receptor beta chains below, sequenced in a study of Tregs in tolerant kidney transplant recipients. Only in-frame clones appear in the TCRdb table, and some are missing; sequencing was by immunoSEQ multiplex PCR. Its table lists roughly 53,000 clones. This specimen was CD4+ T cells from blood, taken before the transplant. Source of these receptors: a human donor who received a combined kidney and bone marrow transplant.

As for this clone: The read finishes 3 residues shy of the CDR3 end, and the germline J gene is used to complete it. The gene calls are TRBV7-8 and TRBJ2-7, with 9 positions matching TRBD2. CDR1 is SGHVS, CDR2 FQNEAQ, per germline. This CDR3 comprises 15 residues. Losses at the gene ends were 4 bases for V and 3 bases for J; bases not matched to a gene: 7. CDR3 sequence reads: CASSSQAGGSYEQYF. The covered CDR3 bases are TGTGCCAGCAGCTCCCAAGCGGGGGGCAGCTACGAG.

Comment on this clone: The read ends 3 residues before the CDR3 terminus; that terminus is restored from the germline J gene. This sequence joins TRBV30 and TRBJ2-1, with D perhaps TRBD1 (5 bases). Trimming took off 1 base at V and 0 bases at J, with 16 bases between the two ends. This CDR3 contains 17 residues. The germline V gene encodes CDR1 GTSNPN and CDR2 SVGIG (reference sequence). The CDR3 DNA, read in part, is TGTGCCTGGAGTGGTCCTGGGGCCCCGAGCTCCTACAATGAG. It encodes CAWSGPGAPSSYNE. From start to end, the CDR3 is CAWSGPGAPSSYNEQFF.

A note on this clone: The DNA ends 3 residues before the CDR3 does, and the rest of the CDR3 is filled in from the germline J gene. The chain recombines TRBV10-2 with TRBJ2-1, with 11 nucleotides matching TRBD2. CDR1 and CDR2 (germline): WSHSY, SAAADI. The CDR3 length is 14 residues. The J segment lost 7 bases and the V segment lost 8 bases, leaving 7 bases of the junction unmatched. The CDR3: CASGSGREWNEQFF. CDR3 bases read: TGCGCCAGCGGTAGCGGGAGGGAATGGAATGAG.

In the case of this clone: The read ends 3 residues shy of where the CDR3 ends; the end is completed using the germline J gene. The V call is TRBV5-1, the J call TRBJ2-2, with a weak D call TRBD2 (6 bases). Trimming took 4 bases from V and 0 from J, leaving 10 bases between them. There are 15 residues in the CDR3. CDR1 is SGHRS, CDR2 YFSETQ, per germline. The CDR3 spells CASSPEGTNTGELFF. The CDR3 bases that were read are TGCGCCAGCAGCCCGGAGGGTACGAACACCGGGGAG.

Turning to this clone: Coverage ceases 3 residues before the CDR3 finishes, and the germline J gene fills in the end. This chain links TRBV19 with TRBJ1-1; D unclear. Germline-derived CDR1 and CDR2 are LNHDA and SQIVND (reference sequence). Trimming cost V 6 bases and J 1 base, with 6 bases left between them. The CDR3 spans 12 residues. The CDR3 protein is CASRRQNTEAFF. Incomplete CDR3 DNA: TGTGCCAGTAGGAGACAGAACACTGAA.

As concerns this clone: The observed sequence ends 3 residues before the CDR3 terminus, with the missing tail filled in from the germline J gene. This chain joins TRBV2 and TRBJ2-5, with TRBD1 matching 11 bases. The J segment lost 5 bases and the V segment lost 9 bases, leaving 5 bases of the junction unmatched. The germline CDR1 and CDR2 sequences are SNHLY and FYNNEI. The CDR3 runs to 13 residues. The CDR3 loop is CARGTGGQETQYF. CDR3 bases read: TGTGCCAGAGGGACAGGGGGGCAGGAGACC.

On this clone itself: The CDR3 is cut off 3 residues early in the read; its end comes from the germline J gene. This sequence joins TRBV2 and TRBJ2-7; possibly TRBD1 for D (6 bases). V gave up 7 bases and J gave up 3 bases, with 16 bases separating them. The germline CDR1 and CDR2 sequences are SNHLY and FYNNEI. The CDR3 extends over 14 amino acids. CDR3 residues: CASIKQGSSYEQYF. CDR3 bases read: TGTGCCAGCATCAAACAGGGTTCAAGCTACGAG.

As regards this clone: With the read ending 3 residues before the CDR3 end, the germline J gene is used to fill in that end. The chain links TRBV2 to TRBJ1-5; 9 bases are shared with TRBD1. CDR3 length equals 15 residues. Germline V lookup: CDR1 SNHLY, CDR2 FYNNEI. V trimming: 5 bases; J trimming: 4 bases; junction bases outside the gene matches: 6. The part of the CDR3 DNA that was read is TGTGCCAGCAGTCAACAGGGGGCTTATAATCAGCCC. The encoded protein is CASSQQGAYNQP. From start to end, the CDR3 is CASSQQGAYNQPQHF. Filled out from reference TRBV2 and TRBJ1-5, the complete variable domain reads EPEVTQTPSHQVTQMGQEVILRCVPISNHLYFYWYRQILGQKVEFLVSFYNNEISEKSEIFDDQFSVERPDGSNFTLKIRSTKLEDSAMYFCASSQQGAYNQPQHFGDGTRLSIL.

Remarks on this clone: The observed sequence ends 3 residues before the CDR3 terminus, with the missing tail filled in from the germline J gene. V is TRBV7-2 and J is TRBJ2-2; the match to TRBD1 covers 7 bases. The CDR3 is made up of 15 amino acids. The V segment lost 5 bases and the J segment 6 bases; nucleotides outside the gene matches: 9. Germline CDR1 SGHTA, CDR2 FQGNSA. The CDR3 sequence: CASSPRQGGAGELFF. The CDR3 DNA, read in part, is TGTGCCAGCAGCCCCCGACAGGGTGGGGCCGGGGAG.

For this clone: The read stops 3 residues short of the end of the CDR3; the missing end is completed from the germline J gene. This chain joins TRBV18 and TRBJ1-4, with 7 bases fitting TRBD1. The CDR3 covers 15 residues. Looked up from germline, CDR1 is KGHSH and CDR2 is LQKENI. Losses at the gene ends were 1 base for V and 2 bases for J; bases not matched to a gene: 1. This CDR3 is CASSPQGATNEKLFF. The CDR3 DNA, read in part, is TGTGCCAGCTCACCACAGGGGGCGACTAATGAAAAA.

In regard to this clone: From the germline J gene comes the end of the CDR3, since the read stops 3 residues before it. The rearrangement uses TRBV29-1 and TRBJ2-7, with 11 bases matching TRBD1. J was trimmed by 3 bases and V by 4 bases; bases with no gene match: 5. This CDR3 contains 14 residues. CDR1 and CDR2 (germline): SQVTM, ANQGSEA. CDR3 DNA (partial): TGCAGCGTTGGGGCGGGGACAGGGGGCTACGAG. Residues: CSVGAGTGGYE. The complete CDR3 sequence is CSVGAGTGGYEQYF.

This chain's CDR3 is CASSPEGAGGPDTQYF. The CDR3 bases that were read are TGTGCCAGCAGCCCGGAGGGGGCGGGAGGGCCAGATACG. The chain recombines TRBV7-6 with TRBJ2-3; the match to TRBD2 covers 9 bases. The sequenced fragment ends 3 residues before the CDR3 boundary, so the rest is inferred from the germline J gene. Germline assignment: CDR1 SGHVS and CDR2 FNYEAQ. Trimming cost V 5 bases and J 4 bases; bases outside gene matches: 10. The CDR3 runs to 16 residues.

About this clone itself: The read halts 3 residues ahead of the CDR3 end, with the missing end drawn from the germline J gene. The chain couples TRBV2 to TRBJ1-3, with D uncertain. V was trimmed by 7 bases and J by 0 bases, leaving 10 bases between them. This CDR3 has 14 residues. CDR1 and CDR2 (germline): SNHLY, FYNNEI. Incomplete CDR3 DNA: TGTGCCAGCAAACCACAGAGCTCTGGAAACACC. It translates to CASKPQSSGNT. The whole CDR3 is CASKPQSSGNTIYF.

For this clone: Read coverage stops 3 residues before the CDR3 terminus; the germline J gene supplies the remainder. This chain joins TRBV30 and TRBJ1-1; a possible D gene is TRBD1 (5 bases). CDR3 length equals 13 residues. Per germline, CDR1 GTSNPN and CDR2 SVGIG (reference sequence). The V and J ends lost 3 bases and 7 bases respectively, with 15 bases between them. The CDR3 is CAWRADIYLEAFF. CDR3 DNA (partial): TGTGCCTGGAGGGCGGACATATACCTTGAA.

Regarding this clone: The read stops 3 residues short of the end of the CDR3; the missing end is completed from the germline J gene. The genes are TRBV10-2 and TRBJ2-6, with no clear D. This CDR3 spans 15 amino acids. CDR1 WSHSY and CDR2 SAAADI come from the germline V gene. V lost 8 bases and J 2 bases, leaving 13 bases between the germline ends. The covered CDR3 bases are TGCGCCAGCGGTGGGTTGAGGCCTGGGGCCAACGTC. The encoded protein is CASGGLRPGANV. The full CDR3 is CASGGLRPGANVLTF.

On this clone itself: Coverage ceases 3 residues before the CDR3 finishes, and the germline J gene fills in the end. J is TRBJ2-2 and V is TRBV23-1, with 9 bases lining up with TRBD2. TRBV23-1 is assigned to the ORF class and has an uncertain function. This CDR3 has 16 amino acids. The V segment lost 4 bases and the J segment 1 base; nucleotides outside the gene matches: 4. The sequenced CDR3 bases are TGCGCCAGCAGTCCCCGACTAGCGGAGAACACCGGGGAG. This sequence encodes CASSPRLAENTGE. The complete CDR3 protein is CASSPRLAENTGELFF.

Comments on this clone: The read falls 3 residues short of the CDR3 end, and the missing part is taken from the germline J gene. The chain joins TRBV7-2 to TRBJ2-1; D remains unclear. CDR1 is SGHTA and CDR2 is FQGNSA in the germline V gene. V shed 2 bases and J shed 4 bases, with 9 bases lying between them. This CDR3 region has 14 residues. The CDR3 here is CASSLKTVYNEQFF. Partial CDR3 DNA: TGTGCCAGCAGCTTAAAAACAGTTTACAATGAG.

Notes on this clone: The CDR3 end is not reached by the read, which stops 3 residues before it; the germline J gene fills it in. The chain recombines TRBV2 with TRBJ1-2; 8 bases map to TRBD1. The CDR3 is 14 residues long. The V gene end was trimmed by 7 bases and the J gene end by 7 bases; junction bases not matched to a gene: 11. The germline gives CDR1 SNHLY, CDR2 FYNNEI. CDR3 region: CASNPQGAPGGYTF. CDR3 DNA (partial): TGTGCCAGCAACCCCCAGGGGGCGCCGGGTGGC.

On this clone: The read is 3 residues too short to cover the CDR3 end, so that end is filled in from the germline J gene. The V and J genes are TRBV2 and TRBJ2-7; the D gene is possibly TRBD2 (6 bases). V shed 6 bases and J shed 3 bases, with 9 bases lying between them. Germline lookup yields CDR1 SNHLY and CDR2 FYNNEI. CDR3 length: 12 amino acids. The CDR3 protein is CASRREIYEQYF. CDR3 DNA, as far as it was read: TGTGCCAGCAGGCGGGAAATCTACGAG.

Of note for this clone: The missing CDR3 end, 3 residues past where the read stops, is filled in from the germline J gene. V usage is TRBV18 and J usage is TRBJ2-3, with D perhaps matching TRBD2 (6 bases). The CDR3 sequence is 17 residues long. Per the germline V gene, CDR1 is KGHSH and CDR2 is LQKENI. V lost 0 bases, J lost 5 bases, and 18 bases lay in between. The CDR3 sequence: CASSPPRVASVLDTQYF. Partial CDR3 DNA: TGTGCCAGCTCACCACCGCGTGTGGCTAGCGTCTTAGATACG.

A note on this clone: The read falls 3 residues short of the CDR3 end, and the missing part is taken from the germline J gene. The V call is TRBV18, the J call TRBJ2-7; tentative D call: TRBD1 (6 bases). V was trimmed by 2 bases and J by 4 bases, leaving 9 bases between them. The CDR3 contains 13 residues. The germline V gene has CDR1 KGHSH and CDR2 LQKENI. The DNA read from the CDR3 is TGTGCCAGCTCACCAGGACAGATGTACGAG. It encodes CASSPGQMYE. The whole CDR3 reads CASSPGQMYEQYF.

To note about this clone: The sequenced fragment ends 3 residues before the CDR3 boundary, so the rest is inferred from the germline J gene. The gene calls are TRBV7-2 and TRBJ1-2; 9 bases are shared with TRBD1. The germline gives CDR1 SGHTA, CDR2 FQGNSA. This CDR3 is built from 15 residues. The CDR3 bases that were read are TGTGCCAGCAGCTTAGGGGACAGGGCGAAACGGGGC. This encodes CASSLGDRAKRG. The full CDR3 is CASSLGDRAKRGYTF. Full variable domain (rest looked up from reference TRBV7-2 and TRBJ1-2): GAGVSQSPSNKVTEKGKDVELRCDPISGHTALYWYRQSLGQGLEFLIYFQGNSAPDKSGLPSDRFSAERTGGSVSTLTIQRTQQEDSAVYLCASSLGDRAKRGYTFGSGTRLTVV.

Concerning this clone: The read falls 3 residues short of the CDR3 end, and the missing part is taken from the germline J gene. This sequence joins TRBV6-2 or TRBV6-3 and TRBJ2-3; 10 positions agree with TRBD2. Germline V gene sequence: CDR1 MNHEY, CDR2 SVGEGT. Trimming removed 2 bases from V and 7 bases from J; junction bases left unmatched: 9. The CDR3 totals 16 residues. The CDR3 bases that were read are TGTGCCAGCAGTTACGGTGCTAGCGGGAGTAGGAATACG. The encoded protein is CASSYGASGSRNT. The full CDR3 sequence reads CASSYGASGSRNTQYF.

The CDR3 loop reads CASSLGPGAPNTEAFF. The sequenced part of the CDR3 DNA is TGCGCCAGCAGCTTGGGGCCAGGGGCTCCGAACACTGAA. This chain links TRBV5-1 with TRBJ1-1, with D perhaps TRBD1 (6 bases). The CDR3 end is not reached by the read, which stops 3 residues before it; the germline J gene fills it in. Germline V gene data show CDR1 as SGHRS and CDR2 as YFSETQ. Trimming shortened V by 0 bases and J by 1 base, and 13 bases separated the two germline ends. The CDR3 spans 16 residues.

CDR3 sequence reads: CAWSVIASNTGELFF. The CDR3 bases that were read are TGTGCCTGGAGTGTAATAGCGTCGAACACCGGGGAG. The rearrangement joins TRBV30 to TRBJ2-2, with D possibly TRBD2 on 5 matching bases. Read data end 3 residues before the CDR3 end; the end is taken from the germline J gene. The CDR3 sequence is 15 residues long. CDR1 is GTSNPN and CDR2 is SVGIG in the germline V gene (reference sequence). Trimming left V 0 bases short and J 0 bases short, with 8 bases between.

With respect to this clone: The read terminates 3 residues before the CDR3 end, so the remaining end is supplied by the germline J gene. The rearrangement uses TRBV19 and TRBJ2-1; the match to TRBD1 covers 8 bases. V lost 10 bases, J lost 8 bases, and 16 bases stayed unmatched. Looked up from germline, CDR1 is LNHDA and CDR2 is SQIVND (reference sequence). The CDR3 is made up of 15 amino acids. The sequenced CDR3 bases are TGTGCCACCCTACCATCGGGACAGGTCGGTTATGAG. Protein: CATLPSGQVGYE. The full CDR3 protein is CATLPSGQVGYEQFF.

Comments on this clone: The read is 3 residues too short to cover the CDR3 end, so that end is filled in from the germline J gene. V is TRBV29-1 and J is TRBJ2-3; TRBD2 aligns across 12 bases. The germline V gene encodes CDR1 SQVTM and CDR2 ANQGSEA. CDR3 length equals 18 residues. V shed 3 bases and J 4 bases; nucleotides not matched to a gene: 14. The CDR3 loop reads CSVDVWGTTSGRSDTQYF. CDR3 DNA (partial): TGCAGCGTTGATGTTTGGGGAACGACTAGCGGGAGATCAGATACG.